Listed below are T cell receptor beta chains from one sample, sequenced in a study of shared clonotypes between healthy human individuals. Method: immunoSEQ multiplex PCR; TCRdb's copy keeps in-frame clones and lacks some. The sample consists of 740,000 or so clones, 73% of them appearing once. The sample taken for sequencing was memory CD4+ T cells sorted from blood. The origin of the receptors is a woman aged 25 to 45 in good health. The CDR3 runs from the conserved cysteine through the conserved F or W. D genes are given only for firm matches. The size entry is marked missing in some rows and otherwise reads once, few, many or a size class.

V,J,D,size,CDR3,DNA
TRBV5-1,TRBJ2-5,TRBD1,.,CASSGDRGFSQYF,TGCGCCAGCAGCGGGGACAGGGGTTTCTCCCAGTACTTC
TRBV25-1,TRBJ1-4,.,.,CASSESVKGEKLFF,TGTGCCAGCAGTGAATCGGTAAAAGGTGAAAAACTGTTTTTT
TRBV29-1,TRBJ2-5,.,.,CSGGRLLEETQYF,TGCAGCGGGGGTCGTTTGCTCGAAGAGACCCAGTACTTC
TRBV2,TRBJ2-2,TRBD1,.,CASSPGRGFTGELFF,TGTGCCAGCAGCCCGGGCAGGGGGTTCACCGGGGAGCTGTTTTTT
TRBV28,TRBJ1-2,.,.,CASSLRGANYGYTF,TGTGCCAGCAGCCTTAGGGGGGCTAACTATGGCTACACCTTC
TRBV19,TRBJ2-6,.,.,CASSIPSSGANVLTF,TGTGCCAGTAGTATTCCGAGCTCTGGGGCCAACGTCCTGACTTTC
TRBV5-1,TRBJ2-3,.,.,CASSPGEATDTQYF,TGCGCCAGCAGCCCGGGAGAGGCCACAGATACGCAGTATTTT
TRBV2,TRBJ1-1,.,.,CASNPDSGAFF,TGTGCCAGCAATCCGGATTCGGGGGCTTTCTTT
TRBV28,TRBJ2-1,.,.,CASRERYNEQFF,TGTGCCAGCAGGGAAAGATACAATGAGCAGTTCTTC
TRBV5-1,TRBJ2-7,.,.,CASSIPEQSYEQYF,TGCGCCAGCAGCATCCCCGAACAGTCCTACGAGCAGTACTTC
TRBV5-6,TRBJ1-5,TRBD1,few,CASSHPGQGARDSNQPQHF,TGTGCCAGCAGCCACCCGGGACAGGGGGCGAGGGATAGCAATCAGCCCCAGCATTTT
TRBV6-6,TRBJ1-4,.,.,CASSYLGKLFF,TGTGCCAGCAGTTATCTTGGCAAACTGTTTTTT
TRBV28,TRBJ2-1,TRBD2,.,CASSLYGGAVDEQFF,TGTGCCAGCAGTTTATACGGGGGGGCGGTCGATGAGCAGTTCTTC
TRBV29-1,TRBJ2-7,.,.,CSVFSGPSEQYF,TGCAGCGTCTTTTCAGGCCCTAGCGAGCAGTACTTC
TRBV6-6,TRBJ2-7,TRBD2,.,CASSPADIAGVGEQYF,TGTGCCAGCAGCCCAGCGGATATAGCGGGAGTGGGCGAGCAGTACTTC
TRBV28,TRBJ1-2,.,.,CASSTTEIYGYTF,TGTGCCAGCAGCACGACAGAAATCTATGGCTACACCTTC
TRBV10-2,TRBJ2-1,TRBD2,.,CASRGLAGLNEQFF,TGCGCCAGCCGGGGACTAGCGGGACTCAATGAGCAGTTCTTC
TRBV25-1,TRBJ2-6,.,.,CASDGQHDSGANVLTF,TGTGCCAGTGACGGACAGCACGATTCTGGGGCCAACGTCCTGACTTTC
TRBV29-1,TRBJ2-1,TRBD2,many,CSAPRASGSSNEQFF,TGCAGCGCCCCGCGGGCTAGCGGGAGCTCCAATGAGCAGTTCTTC
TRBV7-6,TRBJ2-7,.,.,CASSLGQGSSEQYF,TGTGCCAGCAGCTTAGGGCAGGGGTCGAGCGAGCAGTACTTC
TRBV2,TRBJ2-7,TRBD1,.,CASSPGQGGSYEQYF,TGTGCCAGCAGTCCAGGACAGGGGGGGTCCTACGAGCAGTACTTC
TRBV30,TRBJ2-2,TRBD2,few,CAWTTGGTSGFAGELFF,TGTGCCTGGACTACCGGCGGGACTAGCGGGTTCGCAGGGGAGCTGTTTTTT
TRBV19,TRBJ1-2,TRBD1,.,CASSTTGGFGYGYTF,TGTGCCAGTAGTACGACAGGGGGCTTTGGCTATGGCTACACCTTC
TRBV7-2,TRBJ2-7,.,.,CASSLGGQAYEQYF,TGTGCCAGCAGCTTAGGGGGCCAAGCCTACGAGCAGTACTTC
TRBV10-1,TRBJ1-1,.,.,CASSESSVPSNTEAFF,TGCGCCAGCAGTGAGTCGAGTGTCCCCAGCAACACTGAAGCTTTCTTT
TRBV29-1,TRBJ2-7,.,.,CSVRQARYEQYF,TGCAGCGTTAGACAGGCTCGGTACGAGCAGTACTTC
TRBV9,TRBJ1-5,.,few,CASSLDRNQPQHF,TGTGCCAGCAGCTTAGACAGGAATCAGCCCCAGCATTTT
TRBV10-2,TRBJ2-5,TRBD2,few,CASSVTSGSETQYF,TGCGCCAGCAGTGTGACTAGCGGGAGTGAGACCCAGTACTTC
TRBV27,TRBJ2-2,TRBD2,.,CASSLLRLAGGTNTGELFF,TGTGCCAGCAGCCTTTTAAGGCTAGCGGGGGGGACGAACACCGGGGAGCTGTTTTTT
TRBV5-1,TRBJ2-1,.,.,CASSLGLSRNEQFF,TGCGCCAGCAGCTTAGGTCTATCTAGGAATGAGCAGTTCTTC
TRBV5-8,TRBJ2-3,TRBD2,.,CASSGGAGGWADTQYF,TGTGCCAGCAGCGGGGGAGCGGGAGGTTGGGCAGATACGCAGTATTTT
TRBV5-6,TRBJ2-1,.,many,CASSQGGVAVSYNEQFF,TGTGCCAGCAGCCAGGGGGGAGTAGCGGTATCCTACAATGAGCAGTTCTTC
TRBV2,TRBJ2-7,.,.,CASLRDTSYEQYF,TGTGCCAGCCTTAGGGACACCTCCTACGAGCAGTACTTC
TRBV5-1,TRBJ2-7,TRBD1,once,CASSEKDRVAEYEQYF,TGCGCCAGCAGCGAGAAGGACAGGGTGGCTGAGTACGAGCAGTACTTC